These T cell receptor beta chains were read from a single sample in a study of CD8 T cells in ankylosing spondylitis. TCRdb reanalysed the 5' RACE reads using MiXCR and keeps one entry per CDR3 protein. The repertoire has approximately 540,000 distinct CDR3 sequences, about 12% of them found once; the top ten carry about 6.5%. Sequencing was performed on blood, either unsorted or a sorted T cell fraction (not recorded which). These receptors came from a male donor with ankylosing spondylitis. Each CDR3 is given with its conserved first and last residue. D genes are given only for firm matches. Clone size, where shown, is once, few, many, or a class for clones that have expanded.

TGTGCCAGCAGCCAAGTACTAGCGGGAGATCCCGGGGAGCTGTTTTTT	CASSQVLAGDPGELFF	TRBD2	TRBJ2-2	-	TRBV4-2
TGCAGCGTTGAAGGCCATACTCAGAACACTGAAGCTTTCTTT	CSVEGHTQNTEAFF	-	TRBJ1-1	few	TRBV29-1
TGCGCCAGCAGCTTCGGACTAGCGAGGGGGAATGAGCAGTTCTTC	CASSFGLARGNEQFF	TRBD2	TRBJ2-1	few	TRBV5-1
TGCGCCAGCAGCTATGGGAGGGCTGGGGCCAACGTCCTGACTTTC	CASSYGRAGANVLTF	TRBD2	TRBJ2-6	few	TRBV5-1
TGCAGTGCTCGGGGACTAGTTGGAGATACGCAGTATTTT	CSARGLVGDTQYF	TRBD2	TRBJ2-3	many	TRBV20-1
TGTGCCATCAGTGAGCCCGGACAGGGCGAGAACACTGAAGCTTTCTTT	CAISEPGQGENTEAFF	TRBD1	TRBJ1-1	-	TRBV10-3
TGTGCCAGCAGTTACTCAACAGAACCCGGAGCCATATATTTT	CASSYSTEPGAIYF	-	TRBJ1-3	once	TRBV6-5
TGTGCCACCAGCAGATCTGGAAACCCTTCCGGCCCAGATACGCAGTATTTT	CATSRSGNPSGPDTQYF	-	TRBJ2-3	-	TRBV15
TGCAGTGCTAGAGCCGGGGCCCGGCTAGGCACAGATACGCAGTATTTT	CSARAGARLGTDTQYF	-	TRBJ2-3	-	TRBV20-1
TGCAGTGCTAGAGTAGTCGGGGAGCTGTTTTTT	CSARVVGELFF	-	TRBJ2-2	few	TRBV20-1
TGCAGTGCTAGAGATGCGGCTAGCTTAGGCGGGGAGCTGTTTTTT	CSARDAASLGGELFF	-	TRBJ2-2	few	TRBV20-1
TGTGCCACCAGCAGCTTGAGTTTCAGGGACTCTGGAAACACCATATATTTT	CATSSLSFRDSGNTIYF	-	TRBJ1-3	few	TRBV15
TGTGCCAGCAGTGAATCGGGGGGGGCTGTCTATGGCTACACCTTC	CASSESGGAVYGYTF	-	TRBJ1-2	-	TRBV25-1
TGTGCCACCACGGGGGATTTTCTACTAGCGACGTACTTC	CATTGDFLLATYF	TRBD2	TRBJ2-7	few	TRBV2
TGCAGTGCAAAAGCGGGAGGGCCCTCGAATGAGCAGTTCTTC	CSAKAGGPSNEQFF	TRBD2	TRBJ2-1	few	TRBV20-1
TGTGCCAGCAGCCAAGAGTTAAGGAACACTGAAGCTTTCTTT	CASSQELRNTEAFF	-	TRBJ1-1	few	TRBV14
TGCAGTGCTAGAACCGGGACAGGACAAGAGACCCAGTACTTC	CSARTGTGQETQYF	TRBD1	TRBJ2-5	-	TRBV20-1
TGTGCCAGCAGTTTAGCCTGGCCAAGCAATCAGCCCCAGCATTTT	CASSLAWPSNQPQHF	-	TRBJ1-5	few	TRBV28
TGTGCCAGCAGCCAAAGACAGGGAGGGAATAGTGAGCAGTTCTTC	CASSQRQGGNSEQFF	-	TRBJ2-1	few	TRBV14
TGTGCCAGCAGTCCTCGACAGGGGGCGCCCGGGGAGCTGTTTTTT	CASSPRQGAPGELFF	TRBD1	TRBJ2-2	-	TRBV12-3/TRBV12-4
TGTGCCAGCAGCGTACCGGACATATCGGGTGGCTACACCTTC	CASSVPDISGGYTF	-	TRBJ1-2	-	TRBV9
TGTGCCAGCCGGACTAGCGGGAAACTCACAGATACGCAGTATTTT	CASRTSGKLTDTQYF	TRBD2	TRBJ2-3	-	TRBV3-1
TGTGCCAGCAGCCTAAGGACTAGCGGAAATTACGAGCAGTACTTC	CASSLRTSGNYEQYF	TRBD2	TRBJ2-7	-	TRBV7-9
TGCAGTGCGCCCGGACAGGCGATTCCTGGCTACACCTTC	CSAPGQAIPGYTF	TRBD1	TRBJ1-2	-	TRBV20-1
TGCAGTGCTAGAGTGGCTAGCGGGAGGGGTGGGTACAATGAGCAGTTCTTC	CSARVASGRGGYNEQFF	TRBD2	TRBJ2-1	-	TRBV20-1
TGTGCCAGCAGCCAAGATCAGGCCTATAACTATGGCTACACCTTC	CASSQDQAYNYGYTF	-	TRBJ1-2	few	TRBV14
TGCGCCAGCAGCACTCCGGGACTGACGTCGGAGACCCAGTACTTC	CASSTPGLTSETQYF	-	TRBJ2-5	-	TRBV5-1
TGTGCCAGCAGTGAAGGACAGGCACGTGATAATGAAAAACTGTTTTTT	CASSEGQARDNEKLFF	-	TRBJ1-4	-	TRBV6-1
TGCGCCAGCAGCGGGGGCCCGGGGGACGAAAAACTGTTTTTT	CASSGGPGDEKLFF	-	TRBJ1-4	-	TRBV5-1
TGTGCCAGCAGCTCCACTAGCGGGAGGTTCCCAGATACGCAGTATTTT	CASSSTSGRFPDTQYF	TRBD2	TRBJ2-3	few	TRBV7-2
TGCGCCAGCAGCGATCCGGGGGCTGGGGCCAACGTCCTGACTTTC	CASSDPGAGANVLTF	-	TRBJ2-6	many	TRBV5-1
TGCAGTGAAATGGGGCCCACGGAAAACAATGAGCAGTTCTTC	CSEMGPTENNEQFF	-	TRBJ2-1	few	TRBV20-1
TGTGCCAGCGGCAGGGGGCGGGATGAAAAACTGTTTTTT	CASGRGRDEKLFF	TRBD1	TRBJ1-4	-	TRBV2
TGTGCCACCAGCAGAAACTGGGGGCGACAGGGAAGGGGTGAGCAGTTCTTC	CATSRNWGRQGRGEQFF	TRBD1	TRBJ2-1	-	TRBV15
TGTGCCAGCAGCTTAGGTTTCGGCATAGGTGAAGCTTTCTTT	CASSLGFGIGEAFF	-	TRBJ1-1	many	TRBV11-1